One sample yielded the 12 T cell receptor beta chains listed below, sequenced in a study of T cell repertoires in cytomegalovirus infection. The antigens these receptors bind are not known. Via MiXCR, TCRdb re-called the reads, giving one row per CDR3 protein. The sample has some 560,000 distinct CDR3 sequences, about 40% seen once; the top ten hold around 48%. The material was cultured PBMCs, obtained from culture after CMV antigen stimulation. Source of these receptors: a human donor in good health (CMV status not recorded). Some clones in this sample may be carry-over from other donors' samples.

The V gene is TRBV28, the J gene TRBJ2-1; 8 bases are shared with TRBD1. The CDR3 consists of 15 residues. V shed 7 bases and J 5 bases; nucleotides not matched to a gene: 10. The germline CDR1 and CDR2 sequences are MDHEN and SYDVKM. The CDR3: CASKPGTGGHNEQFF. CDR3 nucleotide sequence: TGTGCCAGCAAACCCGGGACAGGAGGTCACAATGAGCAGTTCTTC.

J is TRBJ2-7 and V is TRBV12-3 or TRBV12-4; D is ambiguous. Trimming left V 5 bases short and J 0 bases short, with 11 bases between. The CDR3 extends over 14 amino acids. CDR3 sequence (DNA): TGTGCCAGCAGTCCTTCCCTATCCTCCTACGAGCAGTACTTC. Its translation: CASSPSLSSYEQYF.

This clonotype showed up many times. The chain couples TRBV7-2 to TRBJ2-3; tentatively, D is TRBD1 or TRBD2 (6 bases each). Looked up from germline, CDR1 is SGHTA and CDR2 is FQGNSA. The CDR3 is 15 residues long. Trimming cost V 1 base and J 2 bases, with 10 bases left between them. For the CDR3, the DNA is TGTGCCAGCAGCTTAGGAGGGGGGCTCACAGATACGCAGTATTTT. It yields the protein CASSLGGGLTDTQYF.

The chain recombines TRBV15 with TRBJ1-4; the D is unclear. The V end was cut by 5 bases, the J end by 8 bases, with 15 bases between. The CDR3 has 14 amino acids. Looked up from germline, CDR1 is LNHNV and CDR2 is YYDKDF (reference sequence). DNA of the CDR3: TGTGCCACCAGCTCCCTAGACTTGAGGGAAAAACTGTTTTTT. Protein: CATSSLDLREKLFF.

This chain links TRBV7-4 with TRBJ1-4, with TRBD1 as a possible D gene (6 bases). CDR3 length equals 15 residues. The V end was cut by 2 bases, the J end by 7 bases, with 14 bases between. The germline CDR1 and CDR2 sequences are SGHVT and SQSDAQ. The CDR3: CASSLKDSRAEKLFF. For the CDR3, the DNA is TGTGCCAGCAGCTTAAAGGACAGTCGGGCTGAAAAACTGTTTTTT. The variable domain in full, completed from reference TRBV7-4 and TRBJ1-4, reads GAGVSQSPRYKVAKRGRDVALRCDSISGHVTLYWYRQTLGQGSEVLTYSQSDAQRDKSGRPSGRFSAERPERSVSTLKIQRTEQGDSAVYLCASSLKDSRAEKLFFGSGTQLSVL.

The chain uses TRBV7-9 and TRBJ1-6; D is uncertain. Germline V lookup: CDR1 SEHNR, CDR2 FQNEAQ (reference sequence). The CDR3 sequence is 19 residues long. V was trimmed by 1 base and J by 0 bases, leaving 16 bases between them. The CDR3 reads CASSLVMDGISSYNSPLHF. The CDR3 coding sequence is TGTGCCAGCAGCTTAGTGATGGACGGGATCAGCTCCTATAATTCACCCCTCCACTTT.

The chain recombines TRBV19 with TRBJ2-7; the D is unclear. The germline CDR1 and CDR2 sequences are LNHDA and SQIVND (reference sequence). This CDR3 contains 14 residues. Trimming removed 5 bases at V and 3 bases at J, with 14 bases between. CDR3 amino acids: CASSVTYGIYEQYF. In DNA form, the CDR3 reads TGTGCCAGTAGTGTAACGTACGGTATCTACGAGCAGTACTTC.

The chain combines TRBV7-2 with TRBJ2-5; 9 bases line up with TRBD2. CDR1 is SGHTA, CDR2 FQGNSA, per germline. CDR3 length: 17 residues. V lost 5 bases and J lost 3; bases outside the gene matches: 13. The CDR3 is CASSPQGWASGKETQYF. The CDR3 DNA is TGTGCCAGCAGCCCTCAGGGTTGGGCTAGCGGGAAAGAGACCCAGTACTTC.

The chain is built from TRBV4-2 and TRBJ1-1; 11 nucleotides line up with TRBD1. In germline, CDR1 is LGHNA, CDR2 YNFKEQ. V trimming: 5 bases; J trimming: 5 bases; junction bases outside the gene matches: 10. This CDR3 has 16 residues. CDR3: CASSVRTGGRGTEAFF. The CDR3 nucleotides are TGTGCCAGCAGCGTGAGGACAGGGGGCAGAGGGACTGAAGCTTTCTTT.

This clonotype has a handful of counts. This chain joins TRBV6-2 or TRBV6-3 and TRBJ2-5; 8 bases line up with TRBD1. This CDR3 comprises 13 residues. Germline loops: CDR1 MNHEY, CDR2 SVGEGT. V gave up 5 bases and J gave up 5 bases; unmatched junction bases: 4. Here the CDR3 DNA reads TGTGCCAGCAGTAGCCAGGGGGCGGAGACCCAGTACTTC. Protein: CASSSQGAETQYF.

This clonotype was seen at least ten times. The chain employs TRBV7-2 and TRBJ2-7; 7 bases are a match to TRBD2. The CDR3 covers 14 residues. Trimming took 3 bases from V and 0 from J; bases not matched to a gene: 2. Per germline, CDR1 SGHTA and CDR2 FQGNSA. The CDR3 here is CASSFSSGSYEQYF. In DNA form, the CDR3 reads TGTGCCAGCAGCTTTTCTAGCGGCTCCTACGAGCAGTACTTC.

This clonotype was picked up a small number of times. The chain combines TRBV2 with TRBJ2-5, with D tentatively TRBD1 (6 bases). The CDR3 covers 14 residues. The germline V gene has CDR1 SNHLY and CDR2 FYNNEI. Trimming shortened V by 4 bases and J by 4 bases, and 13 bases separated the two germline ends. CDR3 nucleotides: TGTGCCAGCAGTGTACAGGGTTCTGGAGAGACCCAGTACTTC. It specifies CASSVQGSGETQYF.